This is a list of T cell receptor beta chains from one sample in a study of CD8+ T cells in alopecia areata. Profiled with immunoSEQ multiplex PCR; TCRdb holds only in-frame clones, not every one. The sample holds 90,000 to 100,000 clones, roughly two fifths seen once. Sequencing was performed on CD4+ T cells sorted from blood. These receptors all stem from a human donor with alopecia areata. The CDR3 runs from the conserved cysteine through the conserved F or W. The order of the fields is clone size, V gene, J gene, D gene, CDR3 protein, CDR3 DNA. The D gene is left open where the match is weak. The listing skips clone size in some rows; elsewhere it reads once, few, many or a size class.

few	TRBV5-1	TRBJ2-5	TRBD1	CASSLEPGQQETQYF	TGCGCCAGCAGCTTGGAACCGGGACAGCAAGAGACCCAGTACTTC
few	TRBV25-1	TRBJ2-5	NA	CASSEPGRETQYF	TGTGCCAGCAGTGAACCGGGTCGGGAGACCCAGTACTTC
few	TRBV28	TRBJ1-6	NA	CASSLWLSSYNSPLHF	TGTGCCAGCAGTTTATGGTTGAGCTCCTATAATTCACCCCTCCACTTT
NA	TRBV2	TRBJ2-5	TRBD2	CASSIAGGPGETQYF	TGTGCCAGCAGCATAGCGGGGGGGCCCGGGGAGACCCAGTACTTC
once	TRBV15	TRBJ2-1	NA	CATSREIRKFF	TGTGCCACCAGCAGAGAGATTCGAAAGTTCTTC
many	TRBV14	TRBJ2-3	NA	CASSQDSVLDTQYF	TGTGCCAGCAGCCAAGATTCCGTTCTGGATACGCAGTATTTT
NA	TRBV4-1	TRBJ1-2	TRBD1	CASSQLQGPQYGYTF	TGCGCCAGCAGCCAACTACAGGGGCCGCAGTATGGCTACACCTTC
few	TRBV11-2	TRBJ2-1	NA	CASSLRLAQSGNEQFF	TGTGCCAGCAGCTTACGTCTGGCCCAATCGGGCAATGAGCAGTTCTTC
NA	TRBV28	TRBJ1-2	NA	CASRNFSGIRYGYTF	TGTGCCAGCAGAAATTTTTCGGGGATACGGTATGGCTACACCTTC
NA	TRBV29-1	TRBJ2-2	NA	CSAARGSNTGELFF	TGCAGCGCCGCGAGAGGGTCGAACACCGGGGAGCTGTTTTTT
many	TRBV4-1	TRBJ2-5	NA	CASSQVPAPGAIETQYF	TGCGCCAGCAGCCAAGTACCGGCACCGGGGGCCATCGAGACCCAGTACTTC
NA	TRBV5-4	TRBJ2-4	TRBD1	CASSPGQGASNIQYF	TGTGCCAGCAGCCCCGGACAGGGGGCATCGAACATTCAGTACTTC
NA	TRBV2	TRBJ1-2	NA	CASRTPGQAHYGYTF	TGTGCCAGCAGGACTCCTGGACAAGCCCACTATGGCTACACCTTC